This is a list of T cell receptor beta chains from one sample in a study of glioma-infiltrating T cells. In TCRdb, the multiplex PCR reads were re-called with MiXCR into one record per CDR3 protein. There are tens of thousands of distinct CDR3 sequences in the sample; about 23% occur only once, and about 6.6% lies in the top ten. Sequenced: glioma tissue, nonneoplastic brain tissue, or PBMCs (not recorded which). These receptors were collected from a human donor with low-grade glioma or glioblastoma, undergoing nonglioma brain surgery, or in good health (not recorded which). CDR3s include the opening cysteine and the closing phenylalanine or tryptophan. D genes are given only for firm matches. Clone size is shown for a subset of rows, as once, few, many or a class of expanded clone.

v_call	clone_size	d_call	j_call	cdr3_aa	cdr3_nt
TRBV5-4	few	TRBD1	TRBJ2-5	CASSQDRGSETQYF	TGTGCCAGCAGCCAGGACAGGGGATCGGAGACCCAGTACTTC
TRBV10-1	many	.	TRBJ2-5	CASSESSGAETQYF	TGCGCCAGCAGTGAGTCGTCGGGTGCGGAGACCCAGTACTTC
TRBV10-3	.	.	TRBJ1-2	CAIKNRDYYGYTF	TGTGCCATCAAGAACAGGGATTACTATGGCTACACCTTC
TRBV6-1	many	.	TRBJ1-1	CASSGFRNTEAFF	TGTGCCAGCAGTGGCTTTAGGAACACTGAAGCTTTCTTT
TRBV7-2	many	.	TRBJ2-1	CASSQSRDSLQDEQFF	TGTGCCAGCAGCCAATCCCGGGACTCACTCCAGGATGAGCAGTTCTTC
TRBV6-6	many	.	TRBJ2-1	CASSYSLQYNEQFF	TGTGCCAGCAGTTACTCGTTACAGTACAATGAGCAGTTCTTC
TRBV6-1	.	.	TRBJ1-4	CASSTLGGTNEKLFF	TGTGCCAGCAGTACCCTTGGAGGAACTAATGAAAAACTGTTTTTT
TRBV27	many	.	TRBJ2-5	CASSSARGETQYF	TGTGCCAGCAGTTCCGCTCGCGGAGAGACCCAGTACTTC
TRBV3-1	few	.	TRBJ2-7	CASSQPTGGVGYEQYF	TGTGCCAGCAGCCAACCGACAGGTGGTGTGGGATACGAGCAGTACTTC
TRBV15	many	.	TRBJ2-2	CATSRAQNTGELFF	TGTGCCACCAGCAGAGCACAGAACACCGGGGAGCTGTTTTTT
TRBV7-9	many	.	TRBJ1-4	CASSLYEKLFF	TGTGCCAGCAGCTTATATGAAAAACTGTTTTTT
TRBV5-4	.	.	TRBJ2-7	CASSLDLRGTSYEQYF	TGTGCCAGCAGCTTGGACCTGCGCGGGACGTCCTACGAGCAGTACTTC
TRBV7-2	.	.	TRBJ2-2	CASTQGLHYTGELFF	TGTGCCAGCACCCAGGGACTCCACTACACCGGGGAGCTGTTTTTT
TRBV20-1	.	.	TRBJ2-1	CSARGQREQVF	TGCAGTGCTAGGGGACAGCGGGAGCAGGTCTTC
TRBV4-2	many	.	TRBJ1-1	CASSQNIAGIEEAFF	TGTGCCAGCAGCCAAAACATCGCGGGCATAGAAGAAGCTTTCTTT
TRBV3-1	many	.	TRBJ1-2	CASSQGISRGYTF	TGTGCCAGCAGCCAGGGGATTAGTAGGGGCTACACCTTC
TRBV15	many	.	TRBJ2-5	CATSRETGNGETQYF	TGTGCCACCAGCAGGGAAACAGGGAATGGAGAGACCCAGTACTTC
TRBV25-1	many	.	TRBJ2-4	CASSDNRVGRIQYF	TGTGCCAGCTCCGACAACAGGGTTGGTAGGATTCAGTACTTC
TRBV3-1	.	.	TRBJ1-1	CASSQVESGEAFF	TGTGCCAGCAGCCAAGTAGAAAGTGGTGAAGCTTTCTTT
TRBV15	many	.	TRBJ2-2	CATSRLRQNTGELFF	TGTGCCACCAGCAGATTGCGCCAGAACACCGGGGAGCTGTTTTTT
TRBV7-9	many	.	TRBJ2-1	CASSLEPGSYNEQFF	TGTGCCAGCAGCTTAGAGCCTGGGTCCTACAATGAGCAGTTCTTC
TRBV20-1	.	TRBD2	TRBJ2-5	CSARNWLAGIDQETQYF	TGCAGTGCTAGAAACTGGCTAGCGGGCATAGATCAAGAGACCCAGTACTTC
TRBV5-1	.	.	TRBJ2-2	CASRSTTGNTGELFF	TGCGCCAGCAGGTCGACCACAGGAAACACCGGGGAGCTGTTTTTT
TRBV7-9	few	.	TRBJ2-1	CASSFGGEREQFF	TGTGCCAGCAGCTTTGGAGGAGAGCGTGAGCAGTTCTTC
TRBV7-8	.	TRBD1	TRBJ1-5	CASNRGPNQPQHF	TGTGCCAGCAACAGGGGCCCTAATCAGCCCCAGCATTTT
TRBV6-1	many	.	TRBJ2-2	CASRMIQGRELFF	TGTGCCAGCAGAATGATACAGGGCCGGGAGCTGTTTTTT
TRBV3-1	many	TRBD2	TRBJ2-5	CASSPKASGGGETQYF	TGTGCCAGCAGCCCCAAGGCCTCGGGAGGGGGAGAGACCCAGTACTTC
TRBV7-2	many	.	TRBJ1-2	CASSSPSGDRPRRGGYTF	TGTGCCAGCAGCTCACCCTCCGGAGACAGGCCCCGAAGGGGTGGCTACACCTTC
TRBV7-9	.	TRBD1	TRBJ2-3	CASSLADGPGTGLDTQYF	TGTGCCAGCAGCTTAGCGGATGGTCCGGGGACAGGTCTAGATACGCAGTATTTT
TRBV5-4	many	.	TRBJ1-6	CASSYRQNNSPLHF	TGTGCCAGCAGCTACCGACAGAATAATTCACCCCTCCACTTT
TRBV20-1	.	.	TRBJ2-7	CSVQDWGLSYEQCF	TGCAGTGTCCAAGACTGGGGTCTGTCCTACGAGCAGTGCTTC
TRBV2	many	TRBD2	TRBJ2-1	CASSEAPVAGGNEQFF	TGTGCCAGCAGTGAAGCGCCGGTAGCGGGAGGAAATGAGCAGTTCTTC
TRBV29-1	few	.	TRBJ1-4	CSVGSTTGRGEKLFF	TGCAGCGTGGGATCAACAACAGGACGTGGTGAAAAACTGTTTTTT
TRBV18	.	.	TRBJ1-4	CASSPTGPTNEKLFF	TGTGCCAGCTCACCAACGGGACCAACTAATGAAAAACTGTTTTTT
TRBV6-5	many	.	TRBJ1-4	CASSYGGGIDNEKLFF	TGTGCCAGCAGTTACGGTGGGGGCATTGATAATGAAAAACTGTTTTTT
TRBV20-1	many	.	TRBJ2-5	CSARGSRVGRETQYF	TGCAGTGCTAGAGGTTCCAGGGTCGGGAGAGAGACCCAGTACTTC
TRBV20-1	many	.	TRBJ2-7	CSARSPEEQYF	TGCAGTGCCAGATCTCCCGAGGAGCAGTACTTC
TRBV7-2	many	.	TRBJ1-2	CASSFPGLGYTF	TGTGCCAGCAGCTTCCCCGGTCTGGGCTACACCTTC
TRBV5-1	many	TRBD2	TRBJ2-1	CASSFRLAGADEQFF	TGCGCCAGCAGCTTCCGCCTAGCGGGGGCCGATGAGCAGTTCTTC
TRBV3-1	.	.	TRBJ2-2	CASSQYRHRALTRELFF	TGTGCCAGCAGCCAGTACCGGCACAGGGCCCTCACCAGGGAGCTGTTTTTT
TRBV20-1	medium-sized	.	TRBJ2-6	CSASSGANVLTF	TGCAGTGCTTCATCTGGGGCCAACGTCCTGACTTTC
TRBV3-1	many	.	TRBJ1-2	CASSEDSYGYTF	TGTGCCAGCAGCGAGGACAGCTATGGCTACACCTTC
TRBV19	.	TRBD1	TRBJ1-1	CASKDRERNTEAFF	TGTGCCAGTAAAGACAGGGAACGGAACACTGAAGCTTTCTTT
TRBV5-1	.	TRBD2	TRBJ2-3	CASSLAWTSGSDTQYF	TGCGCCAGCAGCTTGGCCTGGACTAGCGGGAGTGATACGCAGTATTTT
TRBV3-1	many	.	TRBJ2-7	CASSPDIPYEQYF	TGTGCCAGCAGCCCCGACATCCCCTACGAGCAGTACTTC
TRBV19	many	.	TRBJ1-5	CASSIPGGNQPQHF	TGTGCCAGTAGTATCCCGGGCGGCAATCAGCCCCAGCATTTT
TRBV6-6	many	TRBD2	TRBJ2-7	CASSYSNGRPYEQYF	TGTGCCAGCAGTTACTCGAACGGGAGGCCTTACGAGCAGTACTTC
TRBV20-1	.	.	TRBJ1-2	CSALQGIRGYTF	TGCAGTGCTCTACAGGGTATAAGGGGCTACACCTTC
TRBV27	many	TRBD1	TRBJ1-2	CASRTGGLGYTF	TGTGCCAGCAGAACAGGGGGTCTTGGCTACACCTTC
TRBV7-2	many	.	TRBJ1-1	CASSFQLNTEAFF	TGTGCCAGCAGCTTTCAACTGAACACTGAAGCTTTCTTT
TRBV12-3/TRBV12-4	many	TRBD1	TRBJ1-2	CASRGTGFYGYTF	TGTGCCAGCAGGGGGACAGGGTTCTATGGCTACACCTTC
TRBV7-2	many	.	TRBJ1-5	CASSLVSGAGNQPQHF	TGTGCCAGCAGCTTGGTCTCAGGGGCAGGCAATCAGCCCCAGCATTTT
TRBV20-1	many	.	TRBJ1-1	CSAKDKPFMNTEAFF	TGCAGTGCTAAGGACAAGCCTTTTATGAACACTGAAGCTTTCTTT
TRBV18	many	TRBD1	TRBJ2-7	CASSPGQASYEQYF	TGTGCCAGCTCACCGGGACAGGCCTCCTACGAGCAGTACTTC
TRBV4-2	few	.	TRBJ2-7	CASSLNLPALGDGEQYF	TGTGCCAGCAGCCTCAACCTCCCGGCCCTCGGAGATGGCGAGCAGTACTTC
TRBV6-2/TRBV6-3	many	TRBD2	TRBJ2-7	CASTGTGRDEQYF	TGTGCCAGCACCGGAACGGGGAGGGACGAGCAGTACTTC
TRBV6-1	many	.	TRBJ2-7	CASSFGGGEQYF	TGTGCCTCATCTTTTGGGGGCGGTGAGCAGTACTTC
TRBV2	many	TRBD1	TRBJ2-6	CASSEGLQGWAGANVLTF	TGTGCCAGCAGTGAAGGCTTACAGGGGTGGGCTGGGGCCAACGTCCTGACTTTC
TRBV12-3/TRBV12-4	.	TRBD1	TRBJ2-3	CASRGTGRTDTQYF	TGTGCCAGCAGGGGGACAGGGCGCACAGATACGCAGTATTTT
TRBV24-1	many	.	TRBJ2-3	CATSDPGRADTQYF	TGTGCCACCAGTGATCCCGGAAGGGCAGATACGCAGTATTTT